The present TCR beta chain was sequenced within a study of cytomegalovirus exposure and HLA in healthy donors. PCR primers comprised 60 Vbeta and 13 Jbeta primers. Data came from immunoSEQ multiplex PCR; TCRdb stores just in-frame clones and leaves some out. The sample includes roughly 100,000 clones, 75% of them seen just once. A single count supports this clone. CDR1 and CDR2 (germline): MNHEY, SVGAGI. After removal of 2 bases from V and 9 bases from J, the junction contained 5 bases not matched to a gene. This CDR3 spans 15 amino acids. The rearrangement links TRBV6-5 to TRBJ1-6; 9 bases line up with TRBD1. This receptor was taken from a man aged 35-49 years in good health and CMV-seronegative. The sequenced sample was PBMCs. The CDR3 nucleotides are TGTGCCAGCAGTTACCACAGGGGGCTCGGTTCACCCCTCCACTTT. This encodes CASSYHRGLGSPLHF.